This record concerns one TCR beta chain sequence. The sample is drawn from a study of control samples from healthy donors and cancer patients. Libraries were prepared by immunoSEQ multiplex PCR; TCRdb keeps only in-frame clonotypes and omits some of them. The sample carries 100,000 or so clones, less than 90% recorded once. The material sequenced was blood. The source is a woman aged 50 to 60 in good health.

The chain's CDR3 is CAISVSGGIYYGYTF. The CDR3 DNA follows: TGTGCCATCAGTGTCTCAGGGGGAATTTACTATGGCTACACCTTC. V is TRBV10-3 and J is TRBJ1-2; 7 nucleotides align to TRBD1. This CDR3 region has 15 residues. V shed 4 bases and J 3 bases; nucleotides not matched to a gene: 8. Germline V gene lookup returns CDR1 ENHRY and CDR2 SYGVKD.